These 18 T cell receptor beta chains share one sample of origin, sequenced in a study of vaccination effects on CD4 cells after COVID-19. For these receptors, no antigen is known. Sequenced by immunoSEQ multiplex PCR; TCRdb stores in-frame clones only, minus some. Among 50,000 to 65,000 clones listed, 75% to 90% were seen once. After expansion with viral peptide pools in the ViraFEST assay, antigen-specific CD4+ T cells were sequenced. When around 10 days of culture had elapsed, CD4+ T cells were isolated. Sample: CD4+ T cells from PBMCs cultured with HCoV-229E spike peptides, taken before COVID-19 vaccination. The receptors were sampled from a human donor who received a COVID-19 vaccine.

CDR3 in DNA: TGTGCCAGCAAACAGGGTACTGGAAACACCATATATTTT. Translation: CASKQGTGNTIYF. The rearrangement uses TRBV25-1 and TRBJ1-3; D is perhaps TRBD1 (6 bases). Germline V gene sequence: CDR1 MGHDK, CDR2 SYGVNS. CDR3 length: 13 residues. Between the trimmed V and J ends, which lost 7 bases and 2 bases, there was a span of 9 bases.

This clone was seen a single time. The chain has TRBV5-1 and TRBJ1-3; 7 positions agree with TRBD1. This CDR3 has 14 residues. The V and J ends lost 4 bases and 3 bases, in that order; junction bases with no gene match: 4. Germline V gene data show CDR1 as SGHRS and CDR2 as YFSETQ. This CDR3 reads CASSPGQLGNTIYF. The CDR3 nucleotides read TGCGCCAGCAGCCCGGGACAGCTTGGAAACACCATATATTTT.

This clone appeared a few times. This chain uses TRBV4-1 with TRBJ1-6; possible D gene TRBD1, 5 bases. Germline V lookup: CDR1 MGHRA, CDR2 YSYEKL. The CDR3 spans 17 residues. With 1 base removed from V and 0 bases from J, the gap between germline ends came to 10 bases. The CDR3 reads CASSQARASSYNSPLHF. CDR3 in DNA: TGCGCCAGCAGCCAAGCCAGGGCGAGCTCCTATAATTCACCCCTCCACTTT.

This clone was counted between two and nine times. This rearrangement joins TRBV10-1 to TRBJ1-1, with unresolved D. Trimming removed 2 bases at V and 6 bases at J, with 13 bases between. CDR1 is WNHNN and CDR2 is SYGVQD in the germline V gene (reference sequence). The CDR3 loop spans 14 amino acids. The CDR3 loop reads CASSERTGSAEAFF. The CDR3, as DNA: TGCGCCAGCAGTGAGAGGACCGGGAGCGCTGAAGCTTTCTTT.

The rearrangement links TRBV5-1 to TRBJ2-1; possibly TRBD1 for D (5 bases). V was trimmed by 0 bases and J by 7 bases, leaving 8 bases between them. The CDR3 contains 13 residues. Germline V gene data show CDR1 as SGHRS and CDR2 as YFSETQ. CDR3 DNA sequence: TGCGCCAGCAGCTTGGCTCAGGGAAATGAGCAGTTCTTC. As protein: CASSLAQGNEQFF. Drawing the rest from reference TRBV5-1 and TRBJ2-1, the complete variable domain is KAGVTQTPRYLIKTRGQQVTLSCSPISGHRSVSWYQQTPGQGLQFLFEYFSETQRNKGNFPGRFSGRQFSNSRSEMNVSTLELGDSALYLCASSLAQGNEQFFGPGTRLTVL.

CDR3 in DNA: TGTGCCAGCAGCTTAGACAACTATGGCTACACCTTC. Its protein product is CASSLDNYGYTF. The chain is built from TRBV11-2 and TRBJ1-2; D uncertain. Germline V gives CDR1 SGHAT, CDR2 FQNNGV. This CDR3 spans 12 amino acids. V gave up 0 bases and J gave up 2 bases, with 1 base separating them.

This chain connects TRBV5-1 to TRBJ2-3; 11 bases fit TRBD1. Germline assignment: CDR1 SGHRS and CDR2 YFSETQ. With 0 bases clipped from V and 0 bases from J, the junction kept 3 bases outside the gene matches. The length of the CDR3 is 17 residues. Written as DNA, the CDR3 is TGCGCCAGCAGCTTGGTGGGACAGGGGGTAAGCACAGATACGCAGTATTTT. Translated: CASSLVGQGVSTDTQYF.

The rearrangement links TRBV3-1 (or the pseudogene TRBV3-2) to TRBJ2-1, with TRBD2 identical over 12 bases. There are 15 residues in the CDR3. Germline CDR1 is LGHDT and CDR2 is YNNKEL (reference sequence). Trimming cost V 4 bases and J 8 bases; bases outside gene matches: 6. This CDR3 reads CASSPLAGGKYEQFF. Here the CDR3 DNA reads TGTGCCAGCAGCCCCCTAGCGGGGGGGAAGTATGAGCAGTTCTTC.

The chain has TRBV5-1 and TRBJ2-6; 7 nucleotides align to TRBD2. The CDR3 length is 17 residues. J gave up 0 bases and V 2 bases, and 5 bases lay outside the gene matches. Germline assignment: CDR1 SGHRS and CDR2 YFSETQ. CDR3 sequence: CASSLGSGGSGANVLTF. CDR3 sequence (DNA): TGCGCCAGCAGCTTAGGATCGGGGGGCTCTGGGGCCAACGTCCTGACTTTC.

The genes are TRBV11-2 and TRBJ2-5; possibly TRBD1 for D (6 bases). Germline CDR1 SGHAT, CDR2 FQNNGV. V lost 2 bases to trimming and J lost 7 bases, with 14 bases between them. CDR3 length: 14 residues. The CDR3 DNA reads TGTGCCAGCAGCTTAATCAGGGGCCGATGGACCCAGTACTTC. Its translation is CASSLIRGRWTQYF.

The chain links TRBV5-5 to TRBJ2-2; 7 bases line up with TRBD2. CDR3 length: 15 residues. The germline V gene has CDR1 SGHKS and CDR2 YYEKEE (reference sequence). J lost 3 bases, V lost 4 bases, and 6 bases had no gene match. CDR3 DNA sequence: TGTGCCAGCAGCCCTTTACGGGGGGACACCGGGGAGCTGTTTTTT. This translates into CASSPLRGDTGELFF. Using reference TRBV5-5 and TRBJ2-2 for the parts outside the CDR3, the full variable domain is DAGVTQSPTHLIKTRGQQVTLRCSPISGHKSVSWYQQVLGQGPQFIFQYYEKEERGRGNFPDRFSARQFPNYSSELNVNALLLGDSALYLCASSPLRGDTGELFFGEGSRLTVL.

This chain uses TRBV5-1 with TRBJ1-3, with a tentative D call TRBD1 (5 bases). Germline V lookup: CDR1 SGHRS, CDR2 YFSETQ. The CDR3 has 16 residues. V lost 5 bases, J lost 2 bases, and 17 bases lay in between. This CDR3 reads CASRSGSSVPGNTIYF. Here the CDR3 DNA reads TGCGCCAGCAGGTCAGGGTCCTCGGTTCCTGGAAACACCATATATTTT.

The chain combines TRBV5-1 with TRBJ1-5, with TRBD1 matching 7 bases. The germline V gene has CDR1 SGHRS and CDR2 YFSETQ. The V gene end was trimmed by 4 bases and the J gene end by 5 bases; junction bases not matched to a gene: 6. CDR3 length equals 14 residues. The CDR3 loop is CASSPGTADQPQHF. The CDR3 coding sequence is TGCGCCAGCAGCCCCGGGACAGCTGATCAGCCCCAGCATTTT. Full variable domain (outside the CDR3, taken from reference TRBV5-1 and TRBJ1-5): KAGVTQTPRYLIKTRGQQVTLSCSPISGHRSVSWYQQTPGQGLQFLFEYFSETQRNKGNFPGRFSGRQFSNSRSEMNVSTLELGDSALYLCASSPGTADQPQHFGDGTRLSIL.

The rearrangement links TRBV29-1 to TRBJ2-3; D call uncertain. Trimming removed 2 bases at V and 2 bases at J, with 11 bases between. This CDR3 has 14 residues. Looked up from germline, CDR1 is SQVTM and CDR2 is ANQGSEA. CDR3 sequence: CSVERTDSTDTQYF. CDR3 DNA: TGCAGCGTTGAAAGGACGGATTCCACAGATACGCAGTATTTT.

J is TRBJ1-2 and V is TRBV6-6; D perhaps matches TRBD1 (6 bases). Germline V gene lookup returns CDR1 MNHNY and CDR2 SVGAGI (reference sequence). Deletions cut 5 bases from V and 0 bases from J, with 16 bases between. This CDR3 is built from 16 residues. In DNA form, the CDR3 reads TGTGCCAGCAGTAGGACAGCAGATTTAGCTAACTATGGCTACACCTTC. Protein: CASSRTADLANYGYTF.

This clone was picked up one time. V and J are TRBV7-2 and TRBJ1-5, with 7 bases fitting TRBD1. CDR3 length equals 14 residues. In germline, CDR1 is SGHTA, CDR2 FQGNSA. Losses at the gene ends were 3 bases for V and 6 bases for J; bases not matched to a gene: 5. CDR3 bases: TGTGCCAGCAGCTTGGTAGGGGGCGGTCAGCCCCAGCATTTT. Protein product: CASSLVGGGQPQHF.

This clone was detected a few times. The chain links TRBV19 to TRBJ1-1; no reliable D call. The CDR3 has 13 residues. CDR1 is LNHDA, CDR2 SQIVND, per germline (reference sequence). V was cut by 3 bases and J by 2 bases, with 7 bases left in between. CDR3 region: CASSISINTEAFF. The CDR3 DNA reads as TGTGCCAGTAGTATCTCCATTAACACTGAAGCTTTCTTT.

This clone was observed a few times. The chain joins TRBV2 to TRBJ1-5, with 7 bases identical to TRBD1. Germline CDR1 and CDR2: SNHLY and FYNNEI. This CDR3 is built from 15 residues. Unmatched junction bases numbered 8, after V lost 3 bases and J lost 6 bases. The CDR3 sequence is CASSDRSGGGQPQHF. The CDR3 DNA sequence: TGTGCCAGCAGTGATAGGTCAGGGGGTGGTCAGCCCCAGCATTTT.